This TCR beta chain appears in the sequencing data of a study of cytomegalovirus exposure and HLA in healthy donors. Overall study: The Caucasian-associated ancestry cluster contained 81% of the 300 to 400 genotyped donors.

The PCR used 60 Vbeta and 13 Jbeta primers. Assay: immunoSEQ multiplex PCR; the TCRdb copy retains only in-frame clones and omits some. This table holds roughly 120,000 clones, about 79% found once. This CDR3 is built from 11 residues. Germline CDR1 and CDR2: SGHDT and YYEEEE. This clonotype was sampled from a young man in good health and CMV-seronegative. Specimen: PBMCs. The chain has TRBV5-6 and TRBJ2-5; unclear D gene. The end of the DNA fits TRBJ2-7 better, so the J call may be wrong. CDR3 nucleotides: TGTGCCAGCAGCTTGAAAAACGAGCAGTACTTC. Translating it yields CASSLKNEQYF.